The T cell receptor beta chain described here comes from a study of Ad26.COV2.S vaccination and SARS-CoV-2 variants. On this clone itself: Antigen: not known.

General observations from the study: Individuals receiving vaccine had higher spike-specific TCR breadth than placebo recipients did.

The assay was immunoSEQ multiplex PCR, and TCRdb's table has in-frame clones only and misses some. The repertoire holds approximately 480,000 clones, with 70% to 90% as singletons. The treatment was: around 19 received Ad26.COV2.S at low or high dose, single or two shots; several received placebo; per-sample allocation not given. Samples were taken on day 63 after the first vaccine or placebo injection. Germline CDR1 SNHLY, CDR2 FYNNEI. This CDR3 has 15 amino acids. V shed 4 bases and J 7 bases; nucleotides not matched to a gene: 8. This clonotype was sampled from a person between 18 and 65 years old who received the Ad26.COV2.S COVID-19 vaccine or a placebo. This chain connects TRBV2 to TRBJ1-5; 9 positions agree with TRBD1. The material was peripheral blood, obtained in a trial of Ad26.COV2.S vaccine versus placebo. This chain's CDR3 is CASSAKGQGGQPQHF. CDR3 bases: TGTGCCAGCAGTGCGAAGGGACAGGGAGGGCAGCCCCAGCATTTT. Based on the CDR3 plus reference TRBV2 and TRBJ1-5, the full variable domain is EPEVTQTPSHQVTQMGQEVILRCVPISNHLYFYWYRQILGQKVEFLVSFYNNEISEKSEIFDDQFSVERPDGSNFTLKIRSTKLEDSAMYFCASSAKGQGGQPQHFGDGTRLSIL.